This T cell receptor (beta chain) was documented in a study of T cell responses to AZD1222 COVID-19 vaccine. Profiled with immunoSEQ multiplex PCR; TCRdb holds only in-frame clones, not every one. Of around 160,000 clones in the sample, 75% to 95% were seen once. For this clone: Its antigen is unidentified.

Looked up from germline, CDR1 is SGHAT and CDR2 is FQNNGV. The CDR3 is made up of 14 amino acids. With 2 bases removed from V and 0 bases from J, the gap between germline ends came to 7 bases. Whole-study findings and limits: Seropositive AZD1222 recipients at baseline numbered only five or six. The study reported that nearly half of spike-specific TCRs target unmutated variant regions. Donors in the cohort were predominantly white British and more often female, and clonal diversity was possibly underestimated. Across spike, vaccine-associated CD4 TCRs were found, dominant at 160-218 and 743-854.

The V call is TRBV11-2, the J call TRBJ1-2, with D possibly matching TRBD1 (6 bases). The sequence was collected from an adult in good health. Sequencing was performed on peripheral blood, taken on day 0 of MenACWY control vaccination. CDR3 in DNA: TGTGCCAGCAGCTTAACAGGGACTAACTATGGCTACACCTTC. Protein product: CASSLTGTNYGYTF.